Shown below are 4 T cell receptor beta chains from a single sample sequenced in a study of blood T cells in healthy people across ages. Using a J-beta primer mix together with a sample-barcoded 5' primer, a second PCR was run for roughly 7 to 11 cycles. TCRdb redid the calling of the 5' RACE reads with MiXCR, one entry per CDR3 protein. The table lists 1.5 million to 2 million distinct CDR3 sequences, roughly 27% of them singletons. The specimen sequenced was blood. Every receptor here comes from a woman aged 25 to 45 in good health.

Written as DNA, the CDR3 is TGCGCCAGCAGCTCCAGGGAAGGTGACAATGAGCAGTTCTTC. Its translation is CASSSREGDNEQFF. The gene calls are TRBV5-1 and TRBJ2-1; D may be TRBD1 (5 bases). CDR1 and CDR2 from the germline V gene are SGHRS and YFSETQ. The CDR3 runs 14 residues. Trimming took off 3 bases at V and 5 bases at J, with 12 bases between the two ends.

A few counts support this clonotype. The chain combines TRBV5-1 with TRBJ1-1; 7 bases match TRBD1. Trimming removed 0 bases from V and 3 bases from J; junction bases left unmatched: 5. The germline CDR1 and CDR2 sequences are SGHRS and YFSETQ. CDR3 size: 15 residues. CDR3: CASSLEGGAYTEAFF. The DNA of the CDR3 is TGCGCCAGCAGCTTGGAAGGGGGCGCTTACACTGAAGCTTTCTTT. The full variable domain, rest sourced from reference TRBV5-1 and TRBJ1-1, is KAGVTQTPRYLIKTRGQQVTLSCSPISGHRSVSWYQQTPGQGLQFLFEYFSETQRNKGNFPGRFSGRQFSNSRSEMNVSTLELGDSALYLCASSLEGGAYTEAFFGQGTRLTVV.

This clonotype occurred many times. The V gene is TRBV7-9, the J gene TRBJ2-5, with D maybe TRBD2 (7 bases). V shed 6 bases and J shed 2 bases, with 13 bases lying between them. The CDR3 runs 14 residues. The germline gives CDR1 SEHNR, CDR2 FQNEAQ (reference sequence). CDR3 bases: TGTGCCAGCAGAAAAGGGGGGGCTCAAGAGACCCAGTACTTC. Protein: CASRKGGAQETQYF.

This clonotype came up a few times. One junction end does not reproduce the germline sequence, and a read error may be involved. In DNA form, the CDR3 reads TGTGCCGGCAGCCGGGCGGGGGGGAACAATGAGCAGTTCTTC. Protein sequence: CAGSRAGGNNEQFF. V and J are TRBV3-1 and TRBJ2-1, with 9 bases matching TRBD2. Germline-derived CDR1 and CDR2 are LGHDT and YNNKEL (reference sequence). The CDR3 runs 14 residues.